This entry features one T cell receptor beta chain sequence. The antigen is undetermined. The sample originates from a study of OX40 agonist ivuxolimab in advanced cancers. Study in general: The study gave patients intravenous ivuxolimab at 0.01 to 10 mg/kg every 2 weeks. Partial responses were achieved by three patients: one hepatocellular carcinoma, two cutaneous melanoma. Patients with prior anti-PD-1, anti-PD-L1 or anti-CTLA-4 therapy were eligible; 40% had some.

V shed 1 base and J shed 12 bases, with 7 bases lying between them. Germline CDR1 reads SGHDN; CDR2 reads FVKESK. CDR3 length: 12 amino acids. Produced via immunoSEQ multiplex PCR; TCRdb's table is partial and in-frame only. The table shows tens of thousands of clones, with approximately 78% occurring only once. Findings of the study overall: Both blood CD4+ and CD8+ T cells showed clonal growth by week 6 at 0.1 to 3.0 mg/kg.

This chain links TRBV14 with TRBJ1-6, with no clear D. This receptor was identified in an adult with an advanced solid tumor such as melanoma, head and neck, liver or kidney cancer. The source material was CD4+ or CD8+ T cells sorted from blood, sampled in a trial of the OX40 agonist ivuxolimab. Here the CDR3 DNA reads TGTGCCAGCAGCCAAGTTTCTCTACCCCTCCACTTT. It specifies CASSQVSLPLHF.